These T cell receptor beta chains were read from a single sample in a study of technical replicates of blood from a handful of donors. Repertoires were generated with immunoSEQ multiplex PCR, while TCRdb's copy carries only in-frame clones and drops some. The table shows more than 65,000 clones, with 95% to 96% occurring only once. The source material was T cells isolated from PBMCs. Source of these receptors: a human donor in good health. CDR3s include the opening cysteine and the closing phenylalanine or tryptophan.

j_gene	v_gene	CDR3aa
TRBJ2-5	TRBV5-1	CASSVGETQYF
TRBJ2-1	TRBV6-1	CASGRVEQFF
TRBJ1-5	TRBV6-5	CASSYEQGGLPQHF
TRBJ1-1	TRBV5-1	CASSLIQGENTEAFF
TRBJ2-1	TRBV5-1	CASSLSGRTNEQFF
TRBJ1-2	TRBV5-4	CASTLTGENGYTF
TRBJ2-1	TRBV7-6	CASSAGTSSYNEQFF
TRBJ1-5	TRBV5-8	CASSSDRVNQPQHF
TRBJ1-1	TRBV27	CASSFFRGTEAFF
TRBJ2-7	TRBV7-3	CASSLTGPPGDEQYF
TRBJ2-7	TRBV6-5	CASSSAGSDYEQYF
TRBJ1-1	TRBV28	CASSFTGTSNTEAFF
TRBJ2-1	TRBV6-5	CASSYGVGGAMNEQFF